What follows is one T cell receptor (beta chain) and its context. Its antigen is not identified. Germline V lookup: CDR1 MNHEY, CDR2 SMNVEV (reference sequence). J was trimmed by 4 bases and V by 5 bases; bases with no gene match: 10. The CDR3 is 15 amino acids. This specimen comes from a study of post-analysis software for immune sequencing data. Study context: Secondary progressive, relapsing-remitting and progressive-relapsing multiple sclerosis were among the included disease courses. General study results and limits: F measure showed strong co-clustering of same-batch samples. In patients, TRBV5-6, TRBV5-1 and TRBV20-1 belonged to four or five TRBV segments found more frequently than in controls. Controls significantly exceeded multiple sclerosis patients in normalized Chao1 diversity.

TCR beta cDNA libraries included unique molecular identifiers. Some 500,000 cDNA molecules came from approximately 1 to 10 million T cells. TCRdb re-analysed the PCR reads in MiXCR, keeping a single row per CDR3 protein. The data show about 820,000 distinct CDR3 sequences, about 57% seen once. Sequenced material: blood. The rearrangement uses TRBV27 and TRBJ1-2; 7 bases fit TRBD1. The origin of this receptor is a girl aged 10-17 years with multiple sclerosis. The chain's CDR3 is CASSHGQVTTYGYTF. The CDR3, as DNA: TGTGCCAGCAGTCACGGACAGGTTACAACCTATGGCTACACCTTC.